This section outlines one T cell receptor beta chain sequence together with its context. What it recognizes is unknown. Since no conserved phenylalanine or tryptophan closes the CDR3, a read error is the likely cause. It is unclear where the CDR3 begins or ends on the DNA, so no DNA is shown, and the CDR3 is as TCRdb lists it. Separate cDNA molecules each had unique molecular identifiers attached to them. MiXCR was run by TCRdb on the 5' RACE reads, yielding one entry per CDR3 protein. The repertoire has around 80,000 distinct CDR3 sequences, about 12% of them found once; the top ten carry 3.4%. The sample belongs to a study of early T cells in non-severe SARS-CoV-2 infection. Study in general: The authors sequenced bulk RNA from unsorted whole blood, leaving chains unpaired. Study-wide results and caveats: Sequences matched to VDJdb favored anti-spike CD8 responses, while private and CD4 specificities were missed.

Germline V gene lookup returns CDR1 SEHNR and CDR2 FQNEAQ (reference sequence). 8 amino acids form the CDR3, both terminal residues included. Material: whole blood. This receptor was identified in an adult who was a healthcare worker with PCR-confirmed SARS-CoV-2 infection or an uninfected control (not recorded which). This chain connects TRBV7-9 to TRBJ2-4. Here the CDR3 reads CASSLLPS.